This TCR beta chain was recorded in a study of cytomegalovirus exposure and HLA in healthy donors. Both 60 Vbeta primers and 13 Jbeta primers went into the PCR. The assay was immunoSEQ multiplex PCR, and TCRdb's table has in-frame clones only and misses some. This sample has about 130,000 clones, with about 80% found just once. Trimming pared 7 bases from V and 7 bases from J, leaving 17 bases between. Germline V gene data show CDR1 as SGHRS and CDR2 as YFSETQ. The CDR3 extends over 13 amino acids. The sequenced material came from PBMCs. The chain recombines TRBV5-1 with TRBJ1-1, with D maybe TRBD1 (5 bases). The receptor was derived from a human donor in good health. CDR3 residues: CASPSGGGVEAFF. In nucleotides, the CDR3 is TGCGCCAGCCCCTCCGGGGGAGGGGTTGAAGCTTTCTTT.